Below, 16 T cell receptor beta chains from the same sample are listed, as sequenced in a study of cytomegalovirus exposure and HLA in healthy donors. Repertoires were generated with immunoSEQ multiplex PCR, while TCRdb's copy carries only in-frame clones and drops some. The sample has approximately 280,000 clones, about 86% seen once. Material for sequencing was PBMCs. The receptors come from a woman younger than 30 in good health and CMV-seronegative.

The chain combines TRBV5-1 with TRBJ2-1, with no clear D. V was clipped by 0 bases and J by 2 bases, with 9 bases between them. CDR3 length equals 15 residues. Per germline, CDR1 SGHRS and CDR2 YFSETQ. CDR3 region: CASSLAVNAYNEQFF. CDR3 bases: TGCGCCAGCAGCTTGGCAGTGAACGCCTACAATGAGCAGTTCTTC.

The table lists this clone with a count of one. The chain has TRBV5-1 and TRBJ2-2, with 9 bases that match TRBD1. Germline loops: CDR1 SGHRS, CDR2 YFSETQ. Trimming at V came to 4 bases and at J to 6 bases, leaving 7 bases not matched to a gene. The CDR3 runs 15 residues. CDR3 loop: CASSPRTGEAGELFF. CDR3 bases: TGCGCCAGCAGCCCAAGGACAGGGGAAGCCGGGGAGCTGTTTTTT.

The chain couples TRBV27 to TRBJ2-7, with TRBD2 matching over 10 bases. The V and J ends lost 5 bases and 2 bases, in that order; junction bases with no gene match: 6. CDR3 length equals 15 residues. Looked up from germline, CDR1 is MNHEY and CDR2 is SMNVEV (reference sequence). The CDR3: CASSKLAGPPYEQYF. As DNA, the CDR3 is TGTGCCAGCAGTAAACTAGCGGGGCCTCCCTACGAGCAGTACTTC.

This sequence joins TRBV29-1 and TRBJ2-7; 8 bases map to TRBD1. Germline V CDR1 and CDR2: SQVTM, ANQGSEA. V was pared by 7 bases and J by 5 bases, with 13 bases of the junction left unmatched. This CDR3 has 14 amino acids. The CDR3 DNA follows: TGCAGCGCCATTTTTGTGACAGGGGTCGACGAGCAGTACTTC. Translation gives CSAIFVTGVDEQYF.

The CDR3 is CASSVPFTGTLSYGYTF. CDR3 sequence (DNA): TGTGCCAGCAGCGTACCCTTTACCGGGACTCTCTCGTATGGCTACACCTTC. V is TRBV9 and J is TRBJ1-2; possible D gene TRBD1, 5 bases. Germline values: CDR1 SGDLS, CDR2 YYNGEE. The CDR3 length is 17 residues. V was cut by 1 base and J by 5 bases, with 21 bases left in between.

This chain joins TRBV27 and TRBJ2-7; 9 nucleotides align to TRBD2. Trimming removed 5 bases from V and 3 bases from J; junction bases left unmatched: 8. Germline loops: CDR1 MNHEY, CDR2 SMNVEV (reference sequence). There are 15 residues in the CDR3. For the CDR3, the DNA is TGTGCCAGCAGTCCCCGACTAGCGGAGCTCTACGAGCAGTACTTC. Translated, it gives CASSPRLAELYEQYF.

The rearrangement links TRBV6-1 to TRBJ2-1; TRBD2 aligns across 11 bases. The J segment lost 8 bases and the V segment lost 6 bases, leaving 9 bases of the junction unmatched. The CDR3 length is 15 residues. Germline V gene lookup returns CDR1 MNHNS and CDR2 SASEGT. Here the CDR3 reads CASSEALAGDYEQFF. The CDR3 DNA reads as TGTGCCAGCAGCGAGGCACTAGCGGGAGACTATGAGCAGTTCTTC.

This clone was seen more than once but under ten times. The chain links TRBV19 to TRBJ1-3; D remains ambiguous. Germline-derived CDR1 and CDR2 are LNHDA and SQIVND (reference sequence). Trimming left V 3 bases short and J 4 bases short, with 10 bases between. The CDR3 is made up of 14 amino acids. CDR3 in DNA: TGTGCCAGTAGTATGGAGACGGGAGGAAACACCATATATTTT. Translated, it gives CASSMETGGNTIYF.

The genes are TRBV5-4 and TRBJ1-1; the D is unclear. Trimming cost V 3 bases and J 2 bases, with 8 bases left between them. Germline-derived CDR1 and CDR2 are SGHNT and YYREEE (reference sequence). This CDR3 spans 13 amino acids. The chain's CDR3 is CASSYKPNTEAFF. The CDR3 nucleotides are TGTGCCAGCAGCTACAAACCCAACACTGAAGCTTTCTTT.

The J gene is TRBJ1-2, the V gene TRBV6-5; a weak D match, TRBD1 (5 bases). This CDR3 region has 13 residues. Germline V gene lookup returns CDR1 MNHEY and CDR2 SVGAGI. V was pared by 6 bases and J by 8 bases, with 16 bases between. The CDR3 reads CASSDSGGYGYTF. CDR3 nucleotide sequence: TGTGCCAGCAGCGACTCGGGGGGATACGGCTACACCTTC.

The V gene is TRBV7-9, the J gene TRBJ1-1, with unresolved D. V lost 7 bases and J lost 1, with 19 bases in between. Germline V gene lookup returns CDR1 SEHNR and CDR2 FQNEAQ (reference sequence). The CDR3 runs to 16 residues. CDR3 bases: TGTGCCAGCAACACAAGAGAGGGAGGGAGGAACACTGAAGCTTTCTTT. Encoded protein: CASNTREGGRNTEAFF.

Only a few counts were recorded for this clone. The gene calls are TRBV19 and TRBJ1-2; D perhaps matches TRBD1 (5 bases). CDR1 is LNHDA and CDR2 is SQIVND in the germline V gene (reference sequence). The ends were cut back, 5 bases at V and 0 bases at J, with 7 bases in the middle. The CDR3 loop spans 13 amino acids. The CDR3 DNA reads TGTGCCAGTAGTTTGACAGCTAACTATGGCTACACCTTC. Protein: CASSLTANYGYTF.

The gene calls are TRBV7-9 and TRBJ1-5; unclear D gene. The CDR3 loop spans 14 amino acids. Germline CDR1 and CDR2: SEHNR and FQNEAQ (reference sequence). V was pared by 1 base and J by 6 bases, with 10 bases between. DNA for the CDR3: TGTGCCAGCAGCTTAGGAGGGAGGACTCAGCCCCAGCATTTT. It translates to CASSLGGRTQPQHF.

The V and J genes are TRBV2 and TRBJ1-5; the match to TRBD1 covers 7 bases. Germline V gene sequence: CDR1 SNHLY, CDR2 FYNNEI. With 3 bases clipped from V and 6 bases from J, the junction kept 5 bases outside the gene matches. This CDR3 region has 14 residues. CDR3 residues: CASSDEGGSQPQHF. The CDR3 DNA sequence: TGTGCCAGCAGTGACGAAGGGGGCAGTCAGCCCCAGCATTTT.

The rearrangement joins TRBV5-1 to TRBJ2-1; TRBD2 matches at 9 bases. Germline V gene sequence: CDR1 SGHRS, CDR2 YFSETQ. V trimming: 5 bases; J trimming: 5 bases; junction bases outside the gene matches: 5. The CDR3 has 14 residues. Written as DNA, the CDR3 is TGCGCCAGCAGTCTAGCGGGACCCAACAATGAGCAGTTCTTC. Protein product: CASSLAGPNNEQFF.

CDR3 sequence reads: CASSLDSSGAVVDPSTDTQYF. In DNA form, the CDR3 reads TGCGCCAGCAGCTTGGATTCTTCGGGAGCGGTGGTCGATCCTAGCACAGATACGCAGTATTTT. This sequence joins TRBV5-1 and TRBJ2-3, with D possibly matching TRBD2 (6 bases). Germline V gene lookup returns CDR1 SGHRS and CDR2 YFSETQ. This CDR3 has 21 residues. The V and J ends lost 0 bases and 0 bases respectively, with 26 bases between them.